The 3 T cell receptor beta chains listed next were all sequenced from one sample in a study of T cells after yellow fever vaccination. TCRdb passed the 5' RACE reads through MiXCR, listing each CDR3 protein once. The sample includes some 250,000 distinct CDR3 sequences, approximately 3.5% of them seen just once. The specimen was PBMCs, collected 15 days after the yellow fever booster vaccination. Receptors originate from a man younger than 35 who received the YFV17D yellow fever vaccine.

This clonotype appeared a few times. The chain couples TRBV5-1 to TRBJ1-2; D not certain. Germline V CDR1 and CDR2: SGHRS, YFSETQ. This CDR3 spans 13 amino acids. V was clipped by 4 bases and J by 10 bases, with 17 bases between them. As DNA, the CDR3 is TGCGCCAGCAGCGGGGATCTCGCCGAGTACTACACCTTC. Translating it yields CASSGDLAEYYTF.

This clonotype has at least ten counts. J is TRBJ2-4 and V is TRBV19; 11 bases are shared with TRBD2. Germline-derived CDR1 and CDR2 are LNHDA and SQIVND (reference sequence). Losses at the gene ends were 6 bases for V and 6 bases for J; bases not matched to a gene: 7. This CDR3 comprises 15 residues. The CDR3 DNA follows: TGTGCCAGTAGGGACCAGGGACTAGCGGTAAACATTCAGTACTTC. It yields the protein CASRDQGLAVNIQYF.

This clonotype came up many times. The V and J genes are TRBV4-2 and TRBJ1-1; unclear D gene. From germline, CDR1 is LGHNA and CDR2 YNFKEQ. The germline V and J ends were trimmed by 0 bases and 0 bases, with 8 bases remaining between them. This CDR3 comprises 15 residues. This CDR3 reads CASSQDVRMNTEAFF. Here the CDR3 DNA reads TGTGCCAGCAGCCAAGATGTCAGAATGAACACTGAAGCTTTCTTT.